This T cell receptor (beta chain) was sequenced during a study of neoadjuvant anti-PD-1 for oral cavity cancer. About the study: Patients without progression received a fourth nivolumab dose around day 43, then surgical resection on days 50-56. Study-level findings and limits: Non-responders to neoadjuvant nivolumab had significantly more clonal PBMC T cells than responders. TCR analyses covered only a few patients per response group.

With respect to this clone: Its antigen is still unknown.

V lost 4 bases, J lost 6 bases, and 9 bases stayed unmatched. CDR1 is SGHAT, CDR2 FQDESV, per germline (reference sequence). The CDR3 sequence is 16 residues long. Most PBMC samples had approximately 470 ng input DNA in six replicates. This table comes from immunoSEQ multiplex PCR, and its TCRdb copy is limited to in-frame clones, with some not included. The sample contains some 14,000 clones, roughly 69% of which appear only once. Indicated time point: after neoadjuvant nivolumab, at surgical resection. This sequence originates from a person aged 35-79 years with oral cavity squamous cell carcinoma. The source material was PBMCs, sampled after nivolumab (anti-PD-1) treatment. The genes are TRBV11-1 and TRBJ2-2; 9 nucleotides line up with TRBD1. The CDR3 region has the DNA TGTGCCAGCAGCTCGTTAACAGGGGGCCTCCCCGGGGAGCTGTTTTTT. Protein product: CASSSLTGGLPGELFF.